This TCR beta chain was found in a study of T cell responses to AZD1222 COVID-19 vaccine. Study-wide context: Pooling of second doses given at about 4 or about 12 weeks was done. General study points: Donor demographics were predominantly white British with a female majority; clonal diversity may be underestimated. Repertoire sampling was restricted to post-peak T cell response timepoints. Distributed over spike, vaccine-associated CD4 TCRs predominated at 160-218 and 743-854.

A few counts support this clone. Its antigen remains unidentified. Produced via immunoSEQ multiplex PCR; TCRdb's table is partial and in-frame only. The repertoire has some 120,000 clones, 87% of them found once; the top ten carry over 1.2%. The source is an adult in good health. Sample: peripheral blood, taken on day 0 of AZD1222 vaccination.

The CDR3, as DNA: TGTGCCAGCAGCAATGGGAGGGGACAGGCCTATGGCTACACCTTC. It encodes CASSNGRGQAYGYTF. The chain recombines TRBV21-1 with TRBJ1-2; the table's D gene call, TRBD1, was not cross checked with the DNA. TRBV21-1 is a recognized pseudogene. The CDR3 runs 15 residues.